This is a list of T cell receptor beta chains from one sample in a study of cytomegalovirus exposure and HLA in healthy donors. TCRdb's copy holds only in-frame clones and misses some; the assay was immunoSEQ multiplex PCR. The table has under 200,000 clones, roughly 65% seen once. The sample comprised PBMCs. The receptors derive from a woman under 30 in good health and CMV-seropositive. CDR3s include the opening cysteine and the closing phenylalanine or tryptophan. The order of the fields is clone size, D gene, V gene, CDR3 length, J gene, CDR3 protein, CDR3 DNA. A D gene is named only where the DNA matches it firmly. Clone size is given for some rows only: seen once, a few or many times, or a class if the clone is expanded.

>-|TRBD1|TRBV29-1|14|TRBJ2-7
CSVTGQGKVHEQYF
TGCAGCGTTACGGGACAGGGTAAAGTACACGAGCAGTACTTC
>once|-|TRBV6-5|14|TRBJ1-1
CASSYSIEGPYAFF
TGTGCCAGCAGTTACTCGATCGAGGGCCCTTACGCTTTCTTT
>-|-|TRBV28|15|TRBJ1-1
CASSLEAAGATEAFF
TGTGCCAGCAGTTTAGAGGCCGCAGGGGCCACTGAAGCTTTCTTT
>-|TRBD2|TRBV7-9|15|TRBJ2-7
CASSSTSGTLYEQYF
TGTGCCAGCAGCTCGACTAGCGGGACTCTCTACGAGCAGTACTTC
>-|TRBD1|TRBV27|13|TRBJ2-1
CASSRDRVKFWFF
TGTGCCAGCAGCCGGGACAGGGTTAAGTTCTGGTTCTTC
>-|TRBD1|TRBV2|13|TRBJ2-7
CASSQGQVYEQYF
TGTGCCAGCAGCCAAGGACAGGTCTACGAGCAGTACTTC
>few|TRBD1|TRBV5-8|13|TRBJ1-1
CASSLQGLSEAFF
TGTGCCAGCAGCCTACAGGGGCTAAGTGAAGCTTTCTTT
>-|TRBD2|TRBV28|14|TRBJ2-7
CASSFGLAGNEQYF
TGTGCCAGCAGTTTCGGACTAGCGGGAAACGAGCAGTACTTC
>-|-|TRBV7-9|11|TRBJ1-4
CASSWKGELFF
TGTGCCAGCAGCTGGAAGGGGGAACTGTTTTTT
>-|-|TRBV5-1|15|TRBJ1-2
CASSLAGGGSYGYTF
TGCGCCAGCAGCTTGGCCGGGGGAGGCAGCTATGGCTACACCTTC
>-|-|TRBV27|16|TRBJ2-4
CASKDVRGMEGDIQYF
TGTGCCAGCAAAGACGTACGAGGGATGGAAGGAGACATTCAGTACTTC
>-|-|TRBV27|12|TRBJ2-7
CATKSDSGEQYF
TGTGCCACCAAGTCCGATAGCGGCGAGCAGTACTTC
>-|-|TRBV25-1|17|TRBJ1-4
CASSEQQDGTPGGKLFF
TGTGCCAGCAGTGAGCAACAAGACGGGACGCCCGGGGGAAAACTGTTTTTT
>-|TRBD1|TRBV11-1|17|TRBJ2-7
CASSSPLDRGLTYEQYF
TGTGCCAGCAGCTCGCCACTAGACAGGGGCCTTACCTACGAGCAGTACTTC
>-|-|TRBV6-1|14|TRBJ2-5
CASREGGYQETQYF
TGTGCCAGCAGGGAGGGCGGCTATCAAGAGACCCAGTACTTC
>-|-|TRBV19|12|TRBJ2-7
CASNDGKYEQYF
TGTGCCAGTAATGACGGGAAATACGAGCAGTACTTC
>-|TRBD2|TRBV6-5|15|TRBJ2-1
CASSWGRAGDHEQFF
TGTGCCAGCAGTTGGGGGAGAGCGGGGGATCATGAGCAGTTCTTC
>few|TRBD2|TRBV19|16|TRBJ2-1
CASSDLGAGVFNEQFF
TGTGCCAGTAGCGACTTAGGGGCGGGAGTATTCAATGAGCAGTTCTTC
>-|-|TRBV2|13|TRBJ1-1
CASMREINTEAFF
TGTGCCAGCATGAGGGAGATAAACACTGAAGCTTTCTTT
>few|-|TRBV19|14|TRBJ1-1
CASSMALLNTEAFF
TGTGCCAGTAGTATGGCCCTTCTGAACACTGAAGCTTTCTTT
>-|-|TRBV27|11|TRBJ2-7
CASSLRNEQYF
TGTGCCAGCAGCCTTCGAAACGAGCAGTACTTC
>-|TRBD2|TRBV14|14|TRBJ2-1
CASGRLAAGNEQFF
TGTGCCAGCGGTAGACTAGCGGCGGGTAATGAGCAGTTCTTC
>-|-|TRBV6-5|14|TRBJ2-3
CASKLARRTDTQYF
TGTGCCAGTAAACTCGCGCGGCGTACAGATACGCAGTATTTT
>few|TRBD1|TRBV10-3|13|TRBJ1-6
CAISESTGAPLHF
TGTGCCATCAGTGAGTCGACAGGGGCACCCCTCCACTTT
>-|TRBD1|TRBV19|15|TRBJ1-2
CASSFAGQGVSGYTF
TGTGCCAGTAGCTTCGCGGGACAGGGTGTGTCTGGCTACACCTTC
>-|-|TRBV7-9|13|TRBJ1-1
CASSVTLQVEAFF
TGTGCCAGCAGCGTAACGTTACAGGTCGAAGCTTTCTTT
>few|TRBD1|TRBV12-5|18|TRBJ2-7
CASGLDISGTGDGLEQYF
TGTGCTAGTGGTTTGGATATTTCCGGGACAGGGGATGGTTTGGAGCAGTACTTC
>-|TRBD1|TRBV27|16|TRBJ2-2
CASSFWDRFNTGELFF
TGTGCCAGCAGTTTCTGGGACAGATTTAACACCGGGGAGCTGTTTTTT
>few|TRBD2|TRBV19|16|TRBJ2-7
CASSTGLAGAVNEQYF
TGTGCCAGTAGTACCGGGCTAGCGGGAGCGGTAAACGAGCAGTACTTC
>-|TRBD2|TRBV15|17|TRBJ2-1
CATSRAVRTSGNNEQFF
TGTGCCACCAGCAGAGCGGTGAGGACTAGCGGTAACAATGAGCAGTTCTTC
>-|TRBD1|TRBV18|19|TRBJ1-4
CASSVPGTGVGEANEKLFF
TGTGCCAGCTCAGTACCCGGGACAGGGGTTGGAGAAGCTAATGAAAAACTGTTTTTT
>-|-|TRBV30|15|TRBJ2-7
CAWSVRFPQGKEQYF
TGTGCCTGGAGTGTACGTTTCCCACAGGGAAAAGAGCAGTACTTC
>-|TRBD1|TRBV5-5|16|TRBJ1-5
CASRLGQGASNQPQHF
TGTGCCAGCAGGCTAGGACAGGGGGCGAGCAATCAGCCCCAGCATTTT
>-|-|TRBV4-3|14|TRBJ1-1
CASSLQGGDTEAFF
TGCGCCAGCAGTCTACAGGGTGGGGACACTGAAGCTTTCTTT
>-|TRBD2|TRBV6-1|14|TRBJ2-7
CASSDGGSSYEQYF
TGTGCCAGCAGTGATGGCGGGAGCTCCTACGAGCAGTACTTC
>-|-|TRBV7-8|15|TRBJ2-5
CASSLSIGVGETQYF
TGTGCCAGCAGCCTATCGATAGGGGTAGGGGAGACCCAGTACTTC
>-|TRBD1|TRBV5-1|15|TRBJ2-3
CASSLAGGGTDTQYF
TGCGCCAGCAGCTTGGCAGGGGGTGGCACAGATACGCAGTATTTT